These T cell receptor beta chains were read from a single sample in a study of cytomegalovirus exposure and HLA in healthy donors. Sequencing used immunoSEQ multiplex PCR; TCRdb keeps in-frame clones, though not all of them. The table lists approximately 210,000 clones, 88% of them singletons. Sequenced material: PBMCs. Receptors were obtained from a woman aged 18-30 years in good health and CMV-seronegative. Both conserved end residues are part of each CDR3. The D gene is left open where the match is weak. Where a row states a size, it is once, few, many or the class of an expanded clone; other rows omit it.

TRBD2,TRBV4-3,.,17,TRBJ2-3,TGCGCCAGCAGCCAAGAAACCCCTAGCGGGCTAAAAGATACGCAGTATTTT,CASSQETPSGLKDTQYF
.,TRBV30,.,14,TRBJ1-2,TGTGCCTGGAAATGGCGGGGTTCTAGCTATGGCTACACCTTC,CAWKWRGSSYGYTF
TRBD2,TRBV7-9,.,14,TRBJ2-7,TGTGCCAGCAGCCAACTCGGGAGGTCCTACGAGCAGTACTTC,CASSQLGRSYEQYF
TRBD2,TRBV6-1,.,12,TRBJ2-1,TGTGCCAGCAGCCGACTAGCGTCCGAGCAGTTCTTC,CASSRLASEQFF
.,TRBV6-6,.,14,TRBJ1-4,TGTGCCAGCAGTTATGCCAGGGCCGATGAAAAACTGTTTTTT,CASSYARADEKLFF
.,TRBV7-2,.,13,TRBJ1-1,TGTGCCAGCAGCTTAGACAGGGACACTGAAGCTTTCTTT,CASSLDRDTEAFF
TRBD2,TRBV29-1,.,15,TRBJ2-1,TGCAGCGTTGACGGACTAGCACCGACATACAATGAGCAGTTCTTC,CSVDGLAPTYNEQFF
.,TRBV4-3,.,16,TRBJ2-1,TGCGCCAGCACCCCTGACAGCGGGCATGCCTACAATGAGCAGTTCTTC,CASTPDSGHAYNEQFF
TRBD2,TRBV6-1,.,15,TRBJ2-1,TGTGCCAGCAGTGCAACTAGCGGCTCCTACAATGAGCAGTTCTTC,CASSATSGSYNEQFF
TRBD2,TRBV28,.,15,TRBJ2-3,TGTGCCAGCAGCGAGGGGACTAGAAGCACAGATACGCAGTATTTT,CASSEGTRSTDTQYF
TRBD2,TRBV5-1,few,15,TRBJ2-3,TGCGCCAGCAGCTCCCATGGACTAGCTGCAGATACGCAGTATTTT,CASSSHGLAADTQYF
.,TRBV2,.,13,TRBJ2-1,TGTGCCAGCCTCGCGGGGTCCTACAATGAGCAGTTCTTC,CASLAGSYNEQFF
TRBD2,TRBV5-6,.,17,TRBJ2-3,TGTGCCAGCAGTGACGGATCGGGGGGGCATAGCACAGATACGCAGTATTTT,CASSDGSGGHSTDTQYF
.,TRBV6-5,few,13,TRBJ2-7,TGTGCCAGCACCCGGACTCCCCTGAGTGAGCAGTACTTC,CASTRTPLSEQYF
TRBD2,TRBV4-3,.,16,TRBJ2-1,TGCGCCAGCAGCCGAAGACTAGCGGGAGGGCCCAATGAGCAGTTCTTC,CASSRRLAGGPNEQFF
TRBD1,TRBV5-1,.,20,TRBJ1-4,TGCGCCAGCAGCTTGCGGCTAACCGGGACAGGGGTCACAACTAATGAAAAACTGTTTTTT,CASSLRLTGTGVTTNEKLFF
TRBD1,TRBV29-1,.,12,TRBJ2-2,TGCAGCGTTGAACAGGGGGCCGGGGAGCTGTTTTTT,CSVEQGAGELFF
TRBD1,TRBV27,.,14,TRBJ2-4,TGTGCCAGCAGTTTATCCAACAGGGGAAACATTCAGTACTTC,CASSLSNRGNIQYF
TRBD1,TRBV7-9,.,16,TRBJ2-7,TGTGCCAGCAGCTCAGGGACAGGGGGCAAATCCTACGAGCAGTACTTC,CASSSGTGGKSYEQYF
TRBD1,TRBV9,once,14,TRBJ1-4,TGTGCCAGCAGCGGCACTTCACAGGGGGAAAAACTGTTTTTT,CASSGTSQGEKLFF
.,TRBV10-1,.,21,TRBJ1-5,TGCGCCAGCAGTGTCTCCAATTGCTATCTCAAAGAAATCAGGGAGGATCAGCCCCAGCATTTT,CASSVSNCYLKEIREDQPQHF
.,TRBV2,few,14,TRBJ2-5,TGTGCCAGCAGTGAGCGGGAATGGAGGGAGACCCAGTACTTC,CASSEREWRETQYF
.,TRBV7-2,.,13,TRBJ2-7,TGTGCCAGCAGCGCCGCCGGGGGCTACGAGCAGTACTTC,CASSAAGGYEQYF
.,TRBV28,.,14,TRBJ1-3,TGTGCCAGCAGCCGGACAGCGACTGGAAACACCATATATTTT,CASSRTATGNTIYF
.,TRBV27,.,12,TRBJ1-1,TGTGCCAGCAGTTTAACAGGAACCGAAGCTTTCTTT,CASSLTGTEAFF